These T cell receptor beta chains were read from a single sample in a study of tissue T cells after allogeneic stem cell transplantation. Assay used: immunoSEQ multiplex PCR; TCRdb lists only in-frame clones, some missing. The sample carries 1,200 to 1,500 clones, 65% to 90% recorded once. This material consisted of esophageal tissue, taken at autopsy. The receptors were sampled from a male patient aged 35 to 75 with steroid-refractory graft-versus-host disease after an allogeneic stem cell transplant. A share of the T cells may be of graft donor origin. The CDR3 runs from the conserved cysteine through the conserved F or W. The D gene is left open where the match is weak. Where a row states a size, it is once, few, many or the class of an expanded clone; other rows omit it.

d_gene,v_gene,abundance,j_gene,CDR3nt,CDR3aa
.,TRBV11-3,.,TRBJ1-1,TGTGCCAGCAGTAAGGAGCGATCCACTGAAGCTTTCTTT,CASSKERSTEAFF
TRBD1,TRBV7-9,.,TRBJ2-7,TGTGCCAGCAGCCGGACAGGGCCCGCCTACGAGCAGTACTTC,CASSRTGPAYEQYF
.,TRBV7-9,.,TRBJ1-1,TGTGCCAGCAGCTTTCCGGGACATGTGAACACTGAAGCTTTCTTT,CASSFPGHVNTEAFF
TRBD1,TRBV27,.,TRBJ1-4,TGTGCCAGCGGCTGGACAGGGGAGGAAAAACTGTTTTTT,CASGWTGEEKLFF
.,TRBV15,.,TRBJ2-1,TGTGCCACCAGCAGAGCTCGGGGGAGCTCCTACAATGAGCAGTTCTTC,CATSRARGSSYNEQFF
.,TRBV14,.,TRBJ2-1,TGTGCCAGCAGTCTTTGGGGAGAGCAGTTCTTC,CASSLWGEQFF
TRBD2,TRBV2,.,TRBJ2-3,TGTGCCAGCAGTGAACTCGGGGCTAGCGGGGATTTATTCACAGATACGCAGTATTTT,CASSELGASGDLFTDTQYF
.,TRBV27,once,TRBJ1-1,TGTGCCAGCAGTCGGCGGGGAAATATGAACACTGAAGCTTTCTTT,CASSRRGNMNTEAFF
.,TRBV9,.,TRBJ1-1,TGTGCCAGCAGCGTAGGCGGGACACTTACTGAAGCTTTCTTT,CASSVGGTLTEAFF
TRBD2,TRBV7-2,.,TRBJ2-3,TGTGCCAGCAGCTTAGACGGGGGGTCTGATACGCAGTATTTT,CASSLDGGSDTQYF
.,TRBV29-1,.,TRBJ2-3,TGCAGCTTCAAGGGGGGCCGGACAGATACGCAGTATTTT,CSFKGGRTDTQYF
.,TRBV5-4,.,TRBJ1-2,TGTGCCAGCCAGGACACCGGGACATGGAATGGCTACACCTTC,CASQDTGTWNGYTF
.,TRBV27,.,TRBJ2-4,TGTGCCAGCAGTTTATGGGGGGGCGGGGGTGAAAACATTCAGTACTTC,CASSLWGGGGENIQYF
.,TRBV11-2,.,TRBJ1-2,TGTGCCAGCAGCTTAGGGGTACGCGGCTACACCTTC,CASSLGVRGYTF
TRBD1,TRBV5-5,.,TRBJ2-7,TGTGCCAGCAACCCGGGACAGGGTTTCGGCGACGAGCAGTACTTC,CASNPGQGFGDEQYF
TRBD1,TRBV12-5,.,TRBJ1-2,TGTGCTAGTGGTTTGGCGGGACAGGGGTTTAACTATGGCTACACCTTC,CASGLAGQGFNYGYTF
.,TRBV19,.,TRBJ2-7,TGTGCCAGTAGCGCCGGGGGAGAGGCCTACGAGCAGTACTTC,CASSAGGEAYEQYF
.,TRBV28,.,TRBJ1-5,TGTGCCAGCAGTTTGGTGACAGCAGGTCAGCCCCAGCATTTT,CASSLVTAGQPQHF
.,TRBV4-3,.,TRBJ2-7,TGCGCCAGCAGCCAAGAGGGTGGCGCAGGTGAGCAGTACTTC,CASSQEGGAGEQYF
TRBD1,TRBV7-6,.,TRBJ2-3,TGTGCCAGCAGCCCACGACCGGGACAGTCCACAGATACGCAGTATTTT,CASSPRPGQSTDTQYF
.,TRBV29-1,.,TRBJ2-3,TGCAGCGTTGAAATCCAGCACACGCTTGTTACGCAGTATTTT,CSVEIQHTLVTQYF
TRBD2,TRBV5-1,once,TRBJ2-7,TGCGCCAGCAGCCCCATGGGAGGGACCCACGAGCAGTACTTC,CASSPMGGTHEQYF
TRBD2,TRBV4-1,.,TRBJ2-5,TGCGCCAGCAGCCAAGATCCGGGGGTGCGGGGGGCATCCCAAGAGACCCAGTACTTC,CASSQDPGVRGASQETQYF
.,TRBV12-3/TRBV12-4,.,TRBJ2-7,TGTGCCAGCAGTTTTTTAATCTCCGAGCAGTACTTC,CASSFLISEQYF
.,TRBV27,.,TRBJ1-4,TGTGCCAGCAGTTTGTGGGCGTCCAATGAAAAACTGTTTTTT,CASSLWASNEKLFF
TRBD2,TRBV5-4,.,TRBJ2-2,TGTGCCAGCAGCTCGTCCGAGCGGGGGGCCGGGGAGCTGTTTTTT,CASSSSERGAGELFF
.,TRBV6-5,.,TRBJ1-3,TGTGCCAGCAGTTCGATTAAAGGAAACACCATATATTTT,CASSSIKGNTIYF
TRBD2,TRBV30,once,TRBJ2-3,TGTGCCTGGAGTAAGGGACTAGCGGGGGCGGGAGATACGCAGTATTTT,CAWSKGLAGAGDTQYF
TRBD2,TRBV13,.,TRBJ2-2,TGTGCCAGCAGCTTAAGACTAGCCGCAATCACCGGGGAGCTGTTTTTT,CASSLRLAAITGELFF
TRBD1,TRBV6-1,.,TRBJ2-1,TGTGCCAGCAGTGATTTGGACAGGAGTGGGCACAATGAGCAGTTCTTC,CASSDLDRSGHNEQFF
.,TRBV27,.,TRBJ2-5,TGTGCCAGCAGTTTATCTCAGGGGAGCGGGGTCGAGACCCAGTACTTC,CASSLSQGSGVETQYF
.,TRBV3-1/TRBV3-2,.,TRBJ2-2,TGTGCCAGCAGCGAGACGGGGAAGCTGACCGGGGAGCTGTTTTTT,CASSETGKLTGELFF
.,TRBV3-1/TRBV3-2,.,TRBJ2-5,TGTGCCAGCAGCCCAAACCCTCGGACCGCCGGGGAGACCCAGTACTTC,CASSPNPRTAGETQYF
.,TRBV7-8,.,TRBJ2-7,TGTGCCAGCAGCCGCCAGGAGCTCTCCTACGAGCAGTACTTC,CASSRQELSYEQYF